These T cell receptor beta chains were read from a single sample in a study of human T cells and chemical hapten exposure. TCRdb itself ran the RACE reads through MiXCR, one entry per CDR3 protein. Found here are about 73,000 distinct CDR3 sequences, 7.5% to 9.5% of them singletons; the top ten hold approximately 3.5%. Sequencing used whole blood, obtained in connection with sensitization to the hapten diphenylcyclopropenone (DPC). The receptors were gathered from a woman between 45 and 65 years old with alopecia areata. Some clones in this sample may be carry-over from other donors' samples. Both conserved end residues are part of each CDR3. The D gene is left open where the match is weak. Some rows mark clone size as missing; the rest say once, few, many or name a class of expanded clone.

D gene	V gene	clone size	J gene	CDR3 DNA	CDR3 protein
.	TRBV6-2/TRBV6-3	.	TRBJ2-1	TGTGCCAGCAGTTTGTCTAGGGATAGGTTCTTC	CASSLSRDRFF
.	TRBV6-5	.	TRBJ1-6	TGTGCCAGCAGCCGCAGGGTTCAAGCTTCACCCCTCCACTTT	CASSRRVQASPLHF
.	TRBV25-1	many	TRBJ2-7	TGTGCCAGCAGTGGGGGGACCTACGAGCAGTACTTC	CASSGGTYEQYF
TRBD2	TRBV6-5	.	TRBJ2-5	TGTGCCAGCAGCCCCGGACTAGCGGGGATAGAGACCCAGTACTTC	CASSPGLAGIETQYF
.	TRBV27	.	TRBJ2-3	TGTGCCAGCAGTTTACCCGGAAATCTGGCAGATACGCAGTATTTT	CASSLPGNLADTQYF
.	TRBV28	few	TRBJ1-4	TGTGCCAGCAGTTTGGTTGCTAATGAAAAACTGTTTTTT	CASSLVANEKLFF
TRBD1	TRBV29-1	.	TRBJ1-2	TGCAGCGTGTATTCCGGGACAGGGGCCCCCCGCTACACCTTC	CSVYSGTGAPRYTF
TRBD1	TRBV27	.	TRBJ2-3	TGTGCCAGCAGTCCCAAGGACAGGTCAAACACAGATACGCAGTATTTT	CASSPKDRSNTDTQYF
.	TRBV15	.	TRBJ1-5	TGTGCCACCAGGACCCATGGCAATCAGCCCCAGCATTTT	CATRTHGNQPQHF
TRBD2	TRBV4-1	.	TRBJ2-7	TGCGCCAGCAGCCAAGATCCAAGCGGGGGCTTCTCCTACGAGCAGTACTTC	CASSQDPSGGFSYEQYF
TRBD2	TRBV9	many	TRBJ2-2	TGTGCCAGCAGCGTATCAGGCCGCGGGAGGGCCAACACCGGGGAGCTGTTTTTT	CASSVSGRGRANTGELFF
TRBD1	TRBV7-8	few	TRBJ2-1	TGTGCCAGCAGCCCGCAGGGGGCGGAGGAGCAGTTCTTC	CASSPQGAEEQFF
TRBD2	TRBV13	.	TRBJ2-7	TGTGCCAGCAGCTTAGGCGGGAGGAGTGAGCAGTACTTC	CASSLGGRSEQYF
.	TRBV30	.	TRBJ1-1	TGTGCCTGGAGTGTTGGGAATCAAGCTTTCTTT	CAWSVGNQAFF
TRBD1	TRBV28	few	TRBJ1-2	TGTGCCAGCAGTCAGGACAGGTCTCTCAGCTACACCTTC	CASSQDRSLSYTF
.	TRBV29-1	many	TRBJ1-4	TGCAGCGTTGCAGAGGGCGTGAATGAAAAACTGTTTTTT	CSVAEGVNEKLFF
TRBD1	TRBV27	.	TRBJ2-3	TGTGCCAGCAGTTTAAGCAGGGGGCTCGAAGATACGCAGTATTTT	CASSLSRGLEDTQYF
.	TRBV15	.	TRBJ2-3	TGTGCCACCAGCCGCCGGGTAGGGGGGACAGATACGCAGTATTTT	CATSRRVGGTDTQYF
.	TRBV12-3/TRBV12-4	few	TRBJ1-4	TGTGCCAGCTCCCTGGGGGGGGGTTGGGAAAAACTGTTTTTT	CASSLGGGWEKLFF
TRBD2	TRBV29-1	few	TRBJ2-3	TGCAGCGTTGAAGAGGTAGCGGGACCCACAGATACGCAGTATTTT	CSVEEVAGPTDTQYF
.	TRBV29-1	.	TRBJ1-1	TGCAGCGGAGGTCCGGCGGGTAGCACTGAAGCTTTCTTT	CSGGPAGSTEAFF
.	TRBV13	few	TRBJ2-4	TGTGCCAGCAGCAGGGGGACCGCCGGCCTTGCCAAAAACATTCAGTACTTC	CASSRGTAGLAKNIQYF
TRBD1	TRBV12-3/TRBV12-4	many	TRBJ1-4	TGTGCCAGCAGTCCCGGGACAGCTAATGAAAAACTGTTTTTT	CASSPGTANEKLFF
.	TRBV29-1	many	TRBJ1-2	TGCAGCGCCTACGTCCGGGGGCCCAACTATGGCTACACCTTC	CSAYVRGPNYGYTF
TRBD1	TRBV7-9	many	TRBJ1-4	TGTGCCAGCAGCTTAGTGACAGGGAAATCTGAAAAACTGTTTTTT	CASSLVTGKSEKLFF